The 29 T cell receptor beta chains given below trace back to one sample, sequenced in a study of cytomegalovirus exposure and HLA in healthy donors. In the PCR, 60 Vbeta and 13 Jbeta primers were used. Profiling relied on immunoSEQ multiplex PCR, and the TCRdb table lists in-frame clones only, not all of them. The sample holds 150,000 to 200,000 clones; 68% are singletons and the top ten take roughly 4.4%. Sequencing was done on a sample of PBMCs. The origin of the receptors is a woman aged 18-30 years in good health and CMV-seropositive.

A note on this clone: Mismatch with germline at one junction end may stem from a read error. The chain couples TRBV2 to TRBJ1-1; no reliable D call. Per the germline V gene, CDR1 is SNHLY and CDR2 is FYNNEI. The CDR3 runs to 10 residues. In nucleotides, the CDR3 is TGTGCCAGCAGTCACACCGAAGCTTTCTTT. Its translation is CASSHTEAFF.

The chain carries TRBV5-4 and TRBJ2-2, with 9 bases identical to TRBD1. V lost 5 bases and J lost 7; bases outside the gene matches: 9. This CDR3 is built from 15 residues. CDR1 and CDR2 (germline): SGHNT, YYREEE (reference sequence). CDR3 bases: TGTGCCAGCAGGAAACAGGGGGCGCTGGGCGGGGAGCTGTTTTTT. It is translated as CASRKQGALGGELFF.

This CDR3 is CASSVDRGLGTGELFF. The CDR3 bases are TGTGCCAGCAGCGTAGACAGGGGGCTTGGCACCGGGGAGCTGTTTTTT. The chain joins TRBV9 to TRBJ2-2; 9 bases align to TRBD1. V lost 0 bases and J lost 4; bases outside the gene matches: 4. CDR3 size: 16 residues. Germline V gives CDR1 SGDLS, CDR2 YYNGEE. Full variable domain (remainder filled in from reference TRBV9 and TRBJ2-2): DSGVTQTPKHLITATGQRVTLRCSPRSGDLSVYWYQQSLDQGLQFLIQYYNGEERAKGNILERFSAQQFPDLHSELNLSSLELGDSALYFCASSVDRGLGTGELFFGEGSRLTVL.

The chain recombines TRBV6-5 with TRBJ2-5; 8 bases map to TRBD2. The J call is doubtful: the DNA matches TRBJ2-7 better. Germline V gene lookup returns CDR1 MNHEY and CDR2 SVGAGI. The CDR3 consists of 16 residues. CDR3 coding DNA: TGTGCCAGCAGTTACTCGATCGAGGGTAGCGGGGACGAGCAGTACTTC. Its translation: CASSYSIEGSGDEQYF.

V and J are TRBV7-9 and TRBJ2-1, with unresolved D. The ends were cut back, 3 bases at V and 8 bases at J, with 8 bases in the middle. Germline values: CDR1 SEHNR, CDR2 FQNEAQ (reference sequence). The CDR3 totals 12 residues. The CDR3 region is CASSFWLDEQFF. As DNA, the CDR3 is TGTGCCAGCAGCTTTTGGCTGGATGAGCAGTTCTTC.

The V and J genes are TRBV9 and TRBJ2-5, with a tentative D call TRBD2 (6 bases). V was cut by 0 bases and J by 4 bases, with 19 bases left in between. This CDR3 comprises 17 residues. Looked up from germline, CDR1 is SGDLS and CDR2 is YYNGEE. DNA of the CDR3: TGTGCCAGCAGCGTAGCGTCTTTTGGAGGGGTGGGAGAGACCCAGTACTTC. Protein sequence: CASSVASFGGVGETQYF.

The rearrangement links TRBV12-1 to TRBJ2-5; the table gives TRBD2 as D, unverified against the DNA. The end of the DNA fits TRBJ2-7 better, so the J call may be wrong. TRBV12-1 is a known pseudogene. The CDR3 extends over 12 amino acids. The CDR3 is CANPDSSYEQYF. The CDR3 nucleotides read TGTGCCAACCCCGATTCGTCCTACGAGCAGTACTTC.

The V gene is TRBV5-1, the J gene TRBJ1-2; D is undetermined. The CDR3 extends over 15 amino acids. Between the trimmed V and J ends, which lost 3 bases and 3 bases, there was a span of 15 bases. CDR1 and CDR2 (germline): SGHRS, YFSETQ. This CDR3 is CASSSQDRAYYGYTF. The CDR3 DNA follows: TGCGCCAGCAGCTCGCAGGATAGAGCATACTATGGCTACACCTTC.

The chain is built from TRBV30 and TRBJ2-1; D might be TRBD1 (5 bases). The CDR3 contains 17 residues. Trimming shortened V by 0 bases and J by 0 bases, and 15 bases separated the two germline ends. From germline, CDR1 is GTSNPN and CDR2 SVGIG (reference sequence). CDR3 amino acids: CAWSVMGHLSSYNEQFF. DNA for the CDR3: TGTGCCTGGAGTGTAATGGGGCACCTGAGCTCCTACAATGAGCAGTTCTTC.

The chain couples TRBV9 to TRBJ2-7; 8 nucleotides agree with TRBD1. After removal of 0 bases from V and 3 bases from J, the junction contained 5 bases not matched to a gene. CDR3 length equals 15 residues. Per the germline V gene, CDR1 is SGDLS and CDR2 is YYNGEE. CDR3 loop: CASSVGQGASYEQYF. CDR3 sequence (DNA): TGTGCCAGCAGCGTAGGGCAGGGGGCGAGCTACGAGCAGTACTTC.

V is TRBV30 and J is TRBJ1-6; D is ambiguous. Germline-derived CDR1 and CDR2 are GTSNPN and SVGIG (reference sequence). The CDR3 loop spans 15 amino acids. Trimming took off 3 bases at V and 6 bases at J, with 15 bases between the two ends. The CDR3 region is CAWSRGKNPNSPLHF. The CDR3 DNA is TGTGCCTGGAGCCGCGGCAAGAACCCTAATTCACCCCTCCACTTT.

This clone was detected only a few times. J is TRBJ1-2 and V is TRBV4-3; D is ambiguous. The CDR3 consists of 13 residues. The germline V gene has CDR1 LGHNA and CDR2 YSLEER. The V end was cut by 1 base, the J end by 8 bases, with 11 bases between. CDR3 sequence reads: CASSQGELLGYTF. DNA for the CDR3: TGCGCCAGCAGCCAAGGCGAGTTACTCGGCTACACCTTC.

On this clone: One end of the junction does not line up with germline, which may come from a read error. Other DNA sequences of this sample code for an identical CDR3. The V and J genes are TRBV7-9 and TRBJ1-2; D might be TRBD1 (5 bases). Per germline, CDR1 SEHNR and CDR2 FQNEAQ (reference sequence). The CDR3 runs to 12 residues. The CDR3 coding sequence is TGTTCCAGCAGCTCCCAGGGAGGCGGCTACACCTTC. Amino acids: CSSSSQGGGYTF.

This clone has a handful of counts. The rearrangement uses TRBV19 and TRBJ2-6, with a possible D match to TRBD2 (5 bases). CDR3 length equals 15 residues. Trimming removed 6 bases from V and 0 bases from J, with 9 bases in between. The germline gives CDR1 LNHDA, CDR2 SQIVND (reference sequence). CDR3: CASRSGSSGANVLTF. CDR3 in DNA: TGTGCCAGTAGATCGGGGAGCTCTGGGGCCAACGTCCTGACTTTC.

V and J are TRBV27 and TRBJ1-6; 8 nucleotides agree with TRBD1. V gave up 3 bases and J gave up 10 bases; unmatched junction bases: 11. Germline lookup yields CDR1 MNHEY and CDR2 SMNVEV (reference sequence). The CDR3 loop spans 16 amino acids. The CDR3 here is CASSFFPGNRGSPLHF. The CDR3 region has the DNA TGTGCCAGCAGTTTCTTCCCTGGGAACAGGGGGTCACCCCTCCACTTT.

CDR3 residues: CASSRNLAGSYNEQFF. The CDR3 DNA reads TGTGCCAGCAGCCGAAATCTAGCGGGAAGCTACAATGAGCAGTTCTTC. This chain joins TRBV7-8 and TRBJ2-1; 9 bases fit TRBD2. From germline, CDR1 is SGHVS and CDR2 FQNEAQ. CDR3 length equals 16 residues. Trimming took 5 bases from V and 3 from J; bases not matched to a gene: 8. The variable domain in full, completed from reference TRBV7-8 and TRBJ2-1, reads GAGVSQSPRYKVAKRGQDVALRCDPISGHVSLFWYQQALGQGPEFLTYFQNEAQLDKSGLPSDRFFAERPEGSVSTLKIQRTQQEDSAVYLCASSRNLAGSYNEQFFGPGTRLTVL.

The chain carries TRBV29-1 and TRBJ1-4, with D maybe TRBD1 (5 bases). V lost 4 bases, J lost 8 bases, and 14 bases lay in between. The CDR3 has 13 residues. CDR1 and CDR2 (germline): SQVTM, ANQGSEA. This CDR3 reads CSVVGTGGEKLFF. The DNA for the CDR3 is TGCAGCGTTGTCGGTACAGGAGGGGAAAAACTGTTTTTT.

This clone was seen a handful of times. This chain connects TRBV4-3 to TRBJ2-7; 9 nucleotides line up with TRBD1. V trimming: 0 bases; J trimming: 5 bases; junction bases outside the gene matches: 8. Germline V CDR1 and CDR2: LGHNA, YSLEER. CDR3 length: 16 residues. The CDR3 here is CASSQDVAGQGNEQYF. The CDR3 bases are TGCGCCAGCAGCCAAGATGTTGCAGGACAGGGGAACGAGCAGTACTTC.

The rearrangement joins TRBV27 to TRBJ2-1; D not resolved. With 2 bases removed from V and 6 bases from J, the gap between germline ends came to 11 bases. Per the germline V gene, CDR1 is MNHEY and CDR2 is SMNVEV (reference sequence). This CDR3 comprises 14 residues. The CDR3 here is CASSLQEIGNEQFF. The DNA of the CDR3 is TGTGCCAGCAGTTTACAAGAAATCGGCAATGAGCAGTTCTTC.

This clone was observed a handful of times. The genes are TRBV7-9 and TRBJ2-7, with a tentative D call TRBD1 (5 bases). This CDR3 region has 15 residues. Trimming pared 6 bases from V and 0 bases from J, leaving 15 bases between. Germline V gene data show CDR1 as SEHNR and CDR2 as FQNEAQ (reference sequence). CDR3 sequence reads: CASRPAREGSYEQYF. The CDR3 coding sequence is TGTGCCAGCAGACCCGCCAGGGAAGGCTCCTACGAGCAGTACTTC.

The chain links TRBV7-9 to TRBJ2-1, with unresolved D. The germline gives CDR1 SEHNR, CDR2 FQNEAQ (reference sequence). The CDR3 is 11 residues long. Trimming left V 7 bases short and J 4 bases short, with 5 bases between. The CDR3 sequence is CASNNYNEQFF. In nucleotides, the CDR3 is TGTGCCAGCAACAATTACAATGAGCAGTTCTTC.

The chain's CDR3 is CASSFRGADEQFF. The CDR3 nucleotides read TGTGCCAGCAGCTTCAGGGGGGCGGATGAGCAGTTCTTC. This chain joins TRBV5-8 and TRBJ2-1; tentatively, D is TRBD1 (7 bases). CDR1 is SGHTS, CDR2 YDEGEE, per germline. Trimming shortened V by 2 bases and J by 8 bases, and 11 bases separated the two germline ends. The CDR3 sequence is 13 residues long.

The chain recombines TRBV5-1 with TRBJ1-1; 8 bases are a match to TRBD1. CDR3 size: 15 residues. Germline lookup yields CDR1 SGHRS and CDR2 YFSETQ. V shed 1 base, J shed 3 bases, and the junction held 5 bases outside the gene matches. DNA of the CDR3: TGCGCCAGCAGCTTGCAACCGACAGGGGACACTGAAGCTTTCTTT. It translates to CASSLQPTGDTEAFF.

The gene calls are TRBV6-5 and TRBJ2-7, with a tentative D call TRBD1 (6 bases). Germline V CDR1 and CDR2: MNHEY, SVGAGI. This CDR3 region has 13 residues. Trimming left V 6 bases short and J 4 bases short, with 13 bases between. The CDR3 region is CASSDGTTYEQYF. In DNA, the CDR3 is TGTGCCAGCAGCGACGGGACAACTTACGAGCAGTACTTC.

A few counts support this clone. The chain recombines TRBV5-1 with TRBJ2-3; D might be TRBD2 (6 bases). The germline V and J ends were trimmed by 2 bases and 0 bases, with 13 bases remaining between them. Germline CDR1 SGHRS, CDR2 YFSETQ. The CDR3 has 16 amino acids. In DNA form, the CDR3 reads TGCGCCAGCAGCTTCACACTGGGGACTAGCACAGATACGCAGTATTTT. Translated, it gives CASSFTLGTSTDTQYF. The whole variable domain, filled in from reference TRBV5-1 and TRBJ2-3, reads KAGVTQTPRYLIKTRGQQVTLSCSPISGHRSVSWYQQTPGQGLQFLFEYFSETQRNKGNFPGRFSGRQFSNSRSEMNVSTLELGDSALYLCASSFTLGTSTDTQYFGPGTRLTVL.

J is TRBJ1-2 and V is TRBV30, with a possible D match to TRBD1 (5 bases). The CDR3 contains 12 residues. Germline assignment: CDR1 GTSNPN and CDR2 SVGIG (reference sequence). Trimming removed 4 bases from V and 6 bases from J, with 12 bases in between. The CDR3 protein is CAWTRGGDGYTF. CDR3 sequence (DNA): TGTGCCTGGACCCGTGGAGGGGATGGCTACACCTTC.

This chain links TRBV6-4 with TRBJ2-1; TRBD2 aligns across 10 bases. CDR3 length: 17 residues. Germline CDR1 MRHNA, CDR2 SNTAGT. J gave up 6 bases and V 5 bases, and 13 bases lay outside the gene matches. CDR3: CASSLRGRGTSVNEQFF. The CDR3 DNA is TGTGCCAGCAGTTTGAGGGGGCGCGGGACTAGCGTCAATGAGCAGTTCTTC.

The V call is TRBV30, the J call TRBJ1-1; TRBD1 matches at 9 bases. Germline V gene sequence: CDR1 GTSNPN, CDR2 SVGIG (reference sequence). J gave up 3 bases and V 3 bases, and 11 bases lay outside the gene matches. The CDR3 covers 16 residues. The CDR3 sequence is CAWRSRNRGLDTEAFF. In nucleotides, the CDR3 is TGTGCCTGGAGAAGTCGGAACAGGGGGCTTGACACTGAAGCTTTCTTT.

The chain joins TRBV29-1 to TRBJ2-5, with TRBD2 matching over 8 bases. The J call may not be correct, given that the DNA end is closer to TRBJ2-7. In germline, CDR1 is SQVTM, CDR2 ANQGSEA. This CDR3 is 16 amino acids long. The CDR3 sequence: CSVAVGVGGASYEQYF. The CDR3 nucleotides are TGCAGCGTTGCGGTTGGTGTCGGGGGGGCATCCTACGAGCAGTACTTC.